The clone carrying this T cell receptor (beta chain) was found a few times. The antigen remains undetermined. These data originate in a study of cytomegalovirus exposure and HLA in healthy donors. At the level of the study: The 550 to 700 first-cohort repertoires and the approximately 110 validation repertoires shared the same platform, a later analysis reported. Study-wide results and caveats: Approximately 160 TCR beta chains were listed as cytomegalovirus-associated. Despite most TCR sequences being rare, some public TCRs occurred in many donors. Diagnosis of cytomegalovirus status made by the classifier reportedly showed high specificity and sensitivity.

Trimming shortened V by 0 bases and J by 1 base, and 7 bases separated the two germline ends. The CDR3 has 15 amino acids. Germline CDR1 reads LGHNA; CDR2 reads YNFKEQ. TCRdb keeps only in-frame clones here, not all; method: immunoSEQ multiplex PCR. The data contain fewer than 150,000 clones, more than 70% of them seen just once; the ten biggest clones take up 1.2% to 1.5%. This TCR was sampled from a man aged 25-45 years in good health and CMV-seronegative. The genes are TRBV4-2 and TRBJ1-5; D not certain. Sequencing input: PBMCs. CDR3 in amino acids: CASSQEYSSNQPQHF. The CDR3 DNA sequence: TGTGCCAGCAGCCAAGAGTACAGCAGCAATCAGCCCCAGCATTTT.